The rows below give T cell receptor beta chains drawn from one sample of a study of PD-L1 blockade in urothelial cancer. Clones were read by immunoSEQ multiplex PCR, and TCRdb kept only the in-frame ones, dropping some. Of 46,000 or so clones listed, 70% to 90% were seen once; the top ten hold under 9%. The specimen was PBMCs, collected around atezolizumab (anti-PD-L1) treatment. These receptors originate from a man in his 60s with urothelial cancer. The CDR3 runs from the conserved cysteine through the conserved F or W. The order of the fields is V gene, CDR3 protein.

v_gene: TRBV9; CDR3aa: CASSVASSGGMNTEAFF
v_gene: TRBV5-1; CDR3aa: CASSFEAFTGELFF
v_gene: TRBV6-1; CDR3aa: CASSEIWTSTNTQYF
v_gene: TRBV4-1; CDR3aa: CASTGQLNTEAFF
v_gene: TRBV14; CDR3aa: CASRDGTSVHYEQYF
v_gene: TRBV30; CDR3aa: CAWSLSGGVRGTQYF
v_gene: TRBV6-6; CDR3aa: CASSRDRGTYGYTF
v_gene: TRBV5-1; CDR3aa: CASSRSGVGTQYF
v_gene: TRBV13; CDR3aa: CASSLAGGAYEQYF
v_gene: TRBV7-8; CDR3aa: CASSSGNQGASNQPQHF
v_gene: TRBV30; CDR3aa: CAWSPRTGEETQYF
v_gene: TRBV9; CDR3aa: CASSVEASGGGYNEQFF
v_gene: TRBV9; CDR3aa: CASSESAVGLNTGELFF
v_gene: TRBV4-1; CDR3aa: CASSQTDRGPGNTIYF
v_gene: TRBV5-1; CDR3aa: CASTPAGGEVDTQYF
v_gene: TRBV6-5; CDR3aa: CASSYGGGYSGNTIYF
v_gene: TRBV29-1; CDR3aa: CSASQSGGAFGYTF
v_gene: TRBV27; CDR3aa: CASSLGQDMNTEAFF
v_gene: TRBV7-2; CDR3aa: CASSLNPRGEQYF
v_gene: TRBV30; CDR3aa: CAWEGNTGNTEAFF
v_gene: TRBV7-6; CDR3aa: CASSLGQGQSYEQYF
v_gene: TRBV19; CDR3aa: CASSIADRGGETQYF
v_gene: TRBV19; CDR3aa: CASSMGGGGAVYEQYF
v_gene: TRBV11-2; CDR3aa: CASSYDRVVGSDTQYF
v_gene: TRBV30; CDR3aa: CAWSRRGANVLTF
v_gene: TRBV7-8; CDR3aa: CASSTPTGRNSPLHF
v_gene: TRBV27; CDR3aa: CASREQGAGGYTF
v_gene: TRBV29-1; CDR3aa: CSAGTGLEYNEQFF
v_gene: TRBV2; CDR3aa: CASSWGQAGGEQFF
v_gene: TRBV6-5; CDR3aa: CASSYRVSTDTQYF
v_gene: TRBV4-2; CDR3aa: CASSQRTQGYSGNTIYF
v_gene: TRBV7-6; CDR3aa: CASESGGLNTGELFF